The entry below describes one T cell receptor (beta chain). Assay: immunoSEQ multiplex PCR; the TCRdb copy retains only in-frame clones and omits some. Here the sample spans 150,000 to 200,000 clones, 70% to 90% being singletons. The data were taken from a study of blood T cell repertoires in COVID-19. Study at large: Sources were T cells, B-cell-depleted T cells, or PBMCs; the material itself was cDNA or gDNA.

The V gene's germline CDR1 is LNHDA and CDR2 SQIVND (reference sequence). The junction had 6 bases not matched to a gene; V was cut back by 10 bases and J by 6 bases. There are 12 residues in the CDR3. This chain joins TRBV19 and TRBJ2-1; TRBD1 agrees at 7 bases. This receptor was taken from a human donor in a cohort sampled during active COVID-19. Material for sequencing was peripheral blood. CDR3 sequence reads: CATIDRVNEQFF. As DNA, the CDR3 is TGTGCCACAATAGACAGGGTCAATGAGCAGTTCTTC.